One sample yielded the 2 T cell receptor beta chains listed below, sequenced in a study of T cell responses to AZD1222 COVID-19 vaccine. This table comes from immunoSEQ multiplex PCR, and its TCRdb copy is limited to in-frame clones, with some not included. The repertoire holds over 150,000 clones, with 88% as singletons. The material was peripheral blood, obtained on day 0 of AZD1222 vaccination. All receptors come from an adult in good health.

The rearrangement links TRBV7-9 to TRBJ2-4; D is possibly TRBD1 or TRBD2 (5 bases each). CDR3 length: 15 amino acids. The germline V gene encodes CDR1 SEHNR and CDR2 FQNEAQ (reference sequence). V shed 2 bases and J shed 7 bases, with 15 bases lying between them. CDR3 DNA sequence: TGTGCCAGCAGCTTAAATAAGGGTTGGGGGAACATTCAGTACTTC. Its translation is CASSLNKGWGNIQYF.

The rearrangement joins TRBV29-1 to TRBJ1-2; D gene unclear. Trimming pared 3 bases from V and 7 bases from J, leaving 12 bases between. The CDR3 sequence is 12 residues long. Germline CDR1 and CDR2: SQVTM and ANQGSEA. The CDR3 loop reads CSVEGIWAGYTF. For the CDR3, the DNA is TGCAGCGTTGAGGGGATCTGGGCTGGCTACACCTTC.